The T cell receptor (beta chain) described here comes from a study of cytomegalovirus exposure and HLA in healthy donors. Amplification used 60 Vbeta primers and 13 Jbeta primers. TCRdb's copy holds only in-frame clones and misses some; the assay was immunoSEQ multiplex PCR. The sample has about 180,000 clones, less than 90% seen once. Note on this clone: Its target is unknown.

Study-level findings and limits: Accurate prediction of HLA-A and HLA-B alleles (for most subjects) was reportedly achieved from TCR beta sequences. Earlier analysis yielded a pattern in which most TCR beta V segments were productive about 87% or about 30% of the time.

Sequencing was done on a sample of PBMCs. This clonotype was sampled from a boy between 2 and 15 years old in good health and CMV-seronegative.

The CDR3: CASRNFKSLWAAGELFF. In nucleotides, the CDR3 is TGTGCCAGCAGGAACTTTAAATCTCTTTGGGCCGCCGGGGAGCTGTTTTTT. The rearrangement links TRBV7-9 to TRBJ2-2; D is ambiguous. Trimming took 6 bases from V and 6 from J, leaving 23 bases between them. Germline values: CDR1 SEHNR, CDR2 FQNEAQ (reference sequence). CDR3 size: 17 residues.